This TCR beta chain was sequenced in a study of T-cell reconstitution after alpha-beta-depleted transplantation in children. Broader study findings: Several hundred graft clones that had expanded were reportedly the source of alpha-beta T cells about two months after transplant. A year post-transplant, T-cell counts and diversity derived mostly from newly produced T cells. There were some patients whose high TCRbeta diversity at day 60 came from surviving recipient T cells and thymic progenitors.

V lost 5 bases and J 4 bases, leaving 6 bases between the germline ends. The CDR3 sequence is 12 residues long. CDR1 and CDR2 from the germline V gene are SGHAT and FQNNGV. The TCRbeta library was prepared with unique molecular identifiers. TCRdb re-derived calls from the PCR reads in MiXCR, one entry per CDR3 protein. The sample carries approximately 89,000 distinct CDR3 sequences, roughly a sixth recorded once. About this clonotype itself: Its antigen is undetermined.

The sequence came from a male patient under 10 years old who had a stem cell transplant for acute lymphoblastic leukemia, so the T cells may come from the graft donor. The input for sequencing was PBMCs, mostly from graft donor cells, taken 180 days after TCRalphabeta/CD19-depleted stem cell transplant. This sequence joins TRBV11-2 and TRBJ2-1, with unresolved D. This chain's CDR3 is CASSDPYNEQFF. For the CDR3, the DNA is TGTGCCAGCAGCGACCCATACAATGAGCAGTTCTTC.